Following are 9 T cell receptor beta chains from one sample sequenced in a study of blood T cell repertoires in COVID-19. Here immunoSEQ multiplex PCR was the method, and the copy in TCRdb shows in-frame clones only, minus some. The repertoire holds about 42,000 clones, around 85% seen once, with 9.5% to 15% in the top ten. The sequencing input was peripheral blood. Receptor source: a human donor in a cohort sampled during active COVID-19.

The V call is TRBV28, the J call TRBJ2-4, with D possibly TRBD2 on 5 matching bases. V lost 6 bases and J 6 bases, leaving 18 bases between the germline ends. Germline CDR1 is MDHEN and CDR2 is SYDVKM. This CDR3 has 15 residues. CDR3 sequence: CASSNRGQWGNIQYF. The CDR3 DNA sequence: TGTGCCAGCAGCAATCGAGGGCAGTGGGGAAACATTCAGTACTTC.

The chain combines TRBV13 with TRBJ2-3; D perhaps matches TRBD2 (5 bases). This CDR3 is 13 amino acids long. Trimming took 3 bases from V and 4 from J, leaving 8 bases between them. Germline V CDR1 and CDR2: PRHDT, FYEKMQ (reference sequence). The CDR3 DNA follows: TGTGCCAGCAGCTTCAGGAGGCCAGATACGCAGTATTTT. Its translation is CASSFRRPDTQYF.

The rearrangement links TRBV7-2 to TRBJ2-3; 7 positions match TRBD2. CDR1 SGHTA and CDR2 FQGNSA come from the germline V gene. Unmatched junction bases numbered 6, after V lost 5 bases and J lost 4 bases. The CDR3 is 14 amino acids. CDR3 sequence: CASSPAGRSDTQYF. The CDR3, as DNA: TGTGCCAGCAGCCCAGCGGGGAGGTCAGATACGCAGTATTTT.

This clone was counted a single time. The CDR3 bases are TGTGCCAGCGGGACCCGGGGCAGGGGTCGAATAGAGACCCAGTACTTC. Amino acids: CASGTRGRGRIETQYF. V gene TRBV28 combines with J gene TRBJ2-5, with D tentatively TRBD1 (6 bases). Germline V lookup: CDR1 MDHEN, CDR2 SYDVKM. The CDR3 is made up of 16 amino acids. The ends were cut back, 8 bases at V and 4 bases at J, with 23 bases in the middle.

The genes are TRBV5-1 and TRBJ1-6, with 9 positions matching TRBD1. The CDR3 loop spans 15 amino acids. Per germline, CDR1 SGHRS and CDR2 YFSETQ. V lost 2 bases, J lost 7 bases, and 4 bases stayed unmatched. The CDR3 bases are TGCGCCAGCAGCTTATCGACAGGGGGGAATTCACCCCTCCACTTT. It translates to CASSLSTGGNSPLHF.

The chain has TRBV6-4 and TRBJ2-3, with D maybe TRBD2 (5 bases). The V end was cut by 0 bases, the J end by 2 bases, with 9 bases between. CDR3 length equals 15 residues. The germline V gene has CDR1 MRHNA and CDR2 SNTAGT. This CDR3 reads CASSDSSGPTDTQYF. The CDR3 coding sequence is TGTGCCAGCAGTGACTCGAGCGGACCCACAGATACGCAGTATTTT.

V and J are TRBV5-1 and TRBJ2-3; D gene ambiguous. The ends were cut back, 0 bases at V and 6 bases at J, with 11 bases in the middle. Germline CDR1 and CDR2: SGHRS and YFSETQ. The CDR3 sequence is 14 residues long. The DNA for the CDR3 is TGCGCCAGCAGCTTGGACAGTTCGGTCGATACGCAGTATTTT. Translation gives CASSLDSSVDTQYF.

V usage is TRBV7-8 and J usage is TRBJ2-3; 9 bases match TRBD2. There are 15 residues in the CDR3. Trimming removed 4 bases from V and 3 bases from J; junction bases left unmatched: 5. The germline CDR1 and CDR2 sequences are SGHVS and FQNEAQ. CDR3 amino acids: CASSWRGGLTDTQYF. In DNA, the CDR3 is TGTGCCAGCAGCTGGCGGGGGGGCCTTACAGATACGCAGTATTTT.

The chain recombines TRBV29-1 with TRBJ2-4; unclear D gene. CDR1 SQVTM and CDR2 ANQGSEA come from the germline V gene. With 6 bases removed from V and 0 bases from J, the gap between germline ends came to 15 bases. CDR3 length equals 15 residues. CDR3 amino acids: CSVALQVGAKNIQYF. The CDR3 DNA reads TGCAGCGTAGCCCTGCAGGTCGGAGCCAAAAACATTCAGTACTTC.